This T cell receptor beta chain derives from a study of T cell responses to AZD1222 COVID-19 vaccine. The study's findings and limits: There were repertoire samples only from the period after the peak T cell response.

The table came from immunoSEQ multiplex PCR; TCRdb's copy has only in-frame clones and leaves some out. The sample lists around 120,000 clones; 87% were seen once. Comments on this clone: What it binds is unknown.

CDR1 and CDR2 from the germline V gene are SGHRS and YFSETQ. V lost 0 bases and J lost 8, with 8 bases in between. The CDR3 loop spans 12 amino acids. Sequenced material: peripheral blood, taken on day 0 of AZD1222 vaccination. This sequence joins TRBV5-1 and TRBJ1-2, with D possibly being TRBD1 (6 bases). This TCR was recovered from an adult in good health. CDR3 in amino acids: CASSLVQGGYTF. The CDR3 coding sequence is TGCGCCAGCAGCTTGGTACAGGGCGGCTACACCTTC.